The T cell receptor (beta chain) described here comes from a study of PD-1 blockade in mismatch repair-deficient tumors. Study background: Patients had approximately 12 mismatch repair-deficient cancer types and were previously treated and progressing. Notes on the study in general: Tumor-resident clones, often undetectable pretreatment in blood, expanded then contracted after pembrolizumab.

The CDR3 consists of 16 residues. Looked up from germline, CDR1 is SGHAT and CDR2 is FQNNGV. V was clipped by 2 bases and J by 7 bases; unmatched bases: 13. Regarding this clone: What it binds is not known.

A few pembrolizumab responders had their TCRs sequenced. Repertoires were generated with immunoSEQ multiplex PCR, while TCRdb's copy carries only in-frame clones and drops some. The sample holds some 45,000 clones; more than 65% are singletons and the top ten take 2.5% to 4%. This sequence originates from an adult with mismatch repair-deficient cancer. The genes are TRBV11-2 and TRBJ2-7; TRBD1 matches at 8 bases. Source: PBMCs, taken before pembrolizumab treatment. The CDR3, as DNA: TGTGCCAGCAGCTTACTACAGGGACAGGCCGGGAAGGAGCAGTACTTC. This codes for CASSLLQGQAGKEQYF.